These 26 T cell receptor beta chains were all obtained from the same sample, sequenced in a study of T-cell memory formation after mild COVID-19. TCRdb passed the 5' RACE reads through MiXCR, listing each CDR3 protein once. The profile covers over 130,000 distinct CDR3 sequences, with 11% to 15% appearing a single time and around 28% taken by the ten largest. Sequencing input: PBMCs or a T cell subset sorted from them (not recorded which). These TCRs come from an adult woman who had mild COVID-19 (a few samples of this study predate the infection). Cell type and time point are not known.

The rearrangement links TRBV19 to TRBJ2-1; 10 nucleotides agree with TRBD2. Germline V gives CDR1 LNHDA, CDR2 SQIVND (reference sequence). J gave up 2 bases and V 5 bases, and 6 bases lay outside the gene matches. CDR3 length: 16 residues. The CDR3 protein is CASSLTGLAAYNEQFF. The CDR3 DNA is TGTGCCAGTAGTTTAACCGGACTAGCGGCCTACAATGAGCAGTTCTTC.

The chain employs TRBV6-1 and TRBJ1-4; D is possibly TRBD1 (6 bases). V was shortened by 0 bases and J by 8 bases, with 13 bases between the two germline ends. In germline, CDR1 is MNHNS, CDR2 SASEGT. The CDR3 totals 15 residues. CDR3 protein: CASSEAQGWREKLFF. CDR3 DNA sequence: TGTGCCAGCAGTGAAGCGCAGGGGTGGCGGGAAAAACTGTTTTTT.

V and J are TRBV27 and TRBJ2-5; the D gene is possibly TRBD2 (7 bases). Trimming took 5 bases from V and 4 from J, leaving 20 bases between them. This CDR3 region has 16 residues. Per the germline V gene, CDR1 is MNHEY and CDR2 is SMNVEV (reference sequence). This CDR3 is CASSASLGGLRETQYF. The CDR3 DNA follows: TGTGCCAGCAGTGCGTCACTCGGGGGGCTTAGAGAGACCCAGTACTTC.

The rearrangement uses TRBV6-2 or TRBV6-3 and TRBJ2-7; tentative D call: TRBD1 (6 bases). Germline V CDR1 and CDR2: MNHEY, SVGEGT. This CDR3 is 13 amino acids long. The germline V and J ends were trimmed by 10 bases and 5 bases, with 18 bases remaining between them. DNA of the CDR3: TGTGCCACCATCCCTAGGGACACTGACGAGCAGTACTTC. This encodes CATIPRDTDEQYF.

The V gene is TRBV24-1, the J gene TRBJ1-1; D gene unclear. The V end lost 4 bases, the J end lost 0 bases, and 11 bases lay between the germline ends. The CDR3 totals 15 residues. CDR1 KGHDR and CDR2 SFDVKD come from the germline V gene. CDR3 bases: TGTGCCACCAGTGAGGGTCGGAAAATGAACACTGAAGCTTTCTTT. Translation: CATSEGRKMNTEAFF.

This clonotype was seen only a few times. The chain uses TRBV7-8 and TRBJ2-3, with 11 nucleotides matching TRBD2. Unmatched junction bases numbered 10, after V lost 5 bases and J lost 0 bases. The V gene's germline CDR1 is SGHVS and CDR2 FQNEAQ. The length of the CDR3 is 18 residues. CDR3 region: CASSHKLAGAASTDTQYF. CDR3 in DNA: TGTGCCAGCAGCCACAAACTAGCGGGGGCGGCTAGCACAGATACGCAGTATTTT.

In its sample, this clonotype was seen a few times. V is TRBV19 and J is TRBJ2-3, with D unclear. Trimming removed 3 bases at V and 0 bases at J, with 13 bases between. Germline CDR1 and CDR2: LNHDA and SQIVND (reference sequence). The CDR3 is 16 residues long. In DNA form, the CDR3 reads TGTGCCAGTAGTATCTACAGCCTGGCTAGCACAGATACGCAGTATTTT. Translation: CASSIYSLASTDTQYF.

The sample holds a few counts of this clonotype. The chain joins TRBV18 to TRBJ2-1, with 7 positions matching TRBD1. The CDR3 is 14 residues long. With V trimmed by 2 bases and J by 8 bases, 6 bases remained unmatched. Germline V CDR1 and CDR2: KGHSH, LQKENI. CDR3 in amino acids: CASSPNGQGDEQFF. CDR3 nucleotides: TGTGCCAGCTCACCAAACGGGCAGGGGGATGAGCAGTTCTTC.

The J gene is TRBJ2-5, the V gene TRBV7-2, with TRBD2 as a possible D gene (5 bases). Trimming removed 5 bases from V and 8 bases from J, with 21 bases in between. Germline CDR1 SGHTA, CDR2 FQGNSA. The length of the CDR3 is 15 residues. The CDR3, as DNA: TGTGCCAGCAGCCCCAGCACGGGGATACGGGGAACCCAGTACTTC. This translates into CASSPSTGIRGTQYF.

J is TRBJ2-1 and V is TRBV11-3; D is uncertain. The CDR3 is 15 residues long. The ends were cut back, 5 bases at V and 4 bases at J, with 15 bases in the middle. The germline CDR1 and CDR2 sequences are SGHNT and YENEEA. The DNA of the CDR3 is TGTGCCAGCAGCCCTTCGGCGGCCCAATACAATGAGCAGTTCTTC. Translated, it gives CASSPSAAQYNEQFF. The entire variable domain, with the rest obtained from reference TRBV11-3 and TRBJ2-1, is as follows: EAGVVQSPRYKIIEKKQPVAFWCNPISGHNTLYWYLQNLGQGPELLIRYENEEAVDDSQLPKDRFSAERLKGVDSTLKIQPAELGDSAVYLCASSPSAAQYNEQFFGPGTRLTVL.

This clonotype occurred a few times. The chain uses TRBV7-2 and TRBJ2-7; D not resolved. Trimming pared 5 bases from V and 3 bases from J, leaving 11 bases between. CDR3 length equals 13 residues. From germline, CDR1 is SGHTA and CDR2 FQGNSA. Here the CDR3 reads CASSNDQYYEQYF. In DNA, the CDR3 is TGTGCCAGCAGCAACGACCAGTACTACGAGCAGTACTTC.

The rearrangement links TRBV7-9 to TRBJ2-5, with 7 bases aligning to TRBD2. The V gene end was trimmed by 0 bases and the J gene end by 2 bases; junction bases not matched to a gene: 6. The CDR3 is 16 amino acids. Germline lookup yields CDR1 SEHNR and CDR2 FQNEAQ (reference sequence). CDR3 in DNA: TGTGCCAGCAGCTTAGCCTACCTAGCGGATCAAGAGACCCAGTACTTC. Amino acids: CASSLAYLADQETQYF.

This clonotype has just a few counts. The rearrangement joins TRBV4-2 to TRBJ2-4; TRBD2 agrees at 9 bases. This CDR3 spans 18 amino acids. The germline gives CDR1 LGHNA, CDR2 YNFKEQ. The junction had 7 bases not matched to a gene; V was cut back by 0 bases and J by 1 base. CDR3 bases: TGTGCCAGCAGCCAAGAGGGTAGCGGGAGCATGGCCAAAAACATTCAGTACTTC. Residues: CASSQEGSGSMAKNIQYF.

The chain combines TRBV4-2 with TRBJ1-2; D call uncertain. The V gene's germline CDR1 is LGHNA and CDR2 YNFKEQ. The length of the CDR3 is 14 residues. The V and J ends lost 1 base and 5 bases respectively, with 11 bases between them. The CDR3 sequence is CASSQAGQTYGYTF. In nucleotides, the CDR3 is TGTGCCAGCAGCCAAGCCGGGCAGACGTATGGCTACACCTTC.

This chain connects TRBV2 to TRBJ2-1, with D possibly matching TRBD1 (6 bases). The CDR3 runs 12 residues. Germline V gene sequence: CDR1 SNHLY, CDR2 FYNNEI. Trimming stripped 7 bases from V and 4 bases from J, with 8 bases between. CDR3: CASKDRYNEQFF. DNA of the CDR3: TGTGCCAGCAAGGACAGATACAATGAGCAGTTCTTC.

The chain uses TRBV29-1 and TRBJ2-7; weak D call: TRBD1 (6 bases). From germline, CDR1 is SQVTM and CDR2 ANQGSEA. The V and J ends lost 1 base and 0 bases respectively, with 16 bases between them. The CDR3 totals 16 residues. This CDR3 is CSVEVLLQGSSYEQYF. Here the CDR3 DNA reads TGCAGCGTTGAAGTTTTGTTACAGGGCAGCTCCTACGAGCAGTACTTC.

The chain employs TRBV12-3 or TRBV12-4 and TRBJ1-1, with D maybe TRBD1 (6 bases). V dropped 5 bases and J dropped 1 base, with 11 bases sitting between them. This CDR3 spans 14 amino acids. Written as DNA, the CDR3 is TGTGCCAGCAGTGACCAGACAGGGAACACTGAAGCTTTCTTT. Translation gives CASSDQTGNTEAFF.

This clonotype has just a few counts. The chain joins TRBV11-2 to TRBJ2-5, with D perhaps being TRBD1 or TRBD2 (5 bases each). From germline, CDR1 is SGHAT and CDR2 FQNNGV. With 0 bases removed from V and 1 base from J, the gap between germline ends came to 9 bases. The CDR3 is 15 residues long. The CDR3 region has the DNA TGTGCCAGCAGCTTAGATCTTGGGACCCAAGAGACCCAGTACTTC. Amino acid sequence: CASSLDLGTQETQYF. The variable domain in full, with the rest retrieved from reference TRBV11-2 and TRBJ2-5, is EAGVAQSPRYKIIEKRQSVAFWCNPISGHATLYWYQQILGQGPKLLIQFQNNGVVDDSQLPKDRFSAERLKGVDSTLKIQPAKLEDSAVYLCASSLDLGTQETQYFGPGTRLLVL.

This clonotype was found many times. J is TRBJ1-3 and V is TRBV7-2, with a possible D match to TRBD1 (5 bases). Looked up from germline, CDR1 is SGHTA and CDR2 is FQGNSA. Trimming removed 2 bases at V and 2 bases at J, with 10 bases between. The CDR3 covers 15 residues. DNA of the CDR3: TGTGCCAGCAGCTTACAAGGGACGACTGGAAACACCATATATTTT. Its translation is CASSLQGTTGNTIYF.

This clonotype appeared many times. The chain has TRBV29-1 and TRBJ1-1; D is ambiguous. The CDR3 totals 15 residues. The V end was cut by 5 bases, the J end by 3 bases, with 19 bases between. Germline-derived CDR1 and CDR2 are SQVTM and ANQGSEA. CDR3: CSVSFSGIKDTEAFF. The CDR3 bases are TGCAGCGTTTCTTTCTCGGGGATAAAGGACACTGAAGCTTTCTTT.

The rearrangement joins TRBV9 to TRBJ2-5; no clear D gene. V lost 2 bases, J lost 0 bases, and 11 bases lay in between. The CDR3 loop spans 15 amino acids. Germline CDR1 SGDLS, CDR2 YYNGEE. The CDR3 region has the DNA TGTGCCAGCAGCGTGGAAGGGAAGAACCAAGAGACCCAGTACTTC. It translates to CASSVEGKNQETQYF.

There are a few counts of this clonotype. The chain joins TRBV14 to TRBJ1-2; D uncertain. The CDR3 has 16 residues. The ends were cut back, 3 bases at V and 5 bases at J, with 19 bases in the middle. Germline V gene sequence: CDR1 SGHDN, CDR2 FVKESK. For the CDR3, the DNA is TGTGCCAGCAGCCATTGGGAGGGTCGCCCCGGGTATGGCTACACCTTC. Its protein is CASSHWEGRPGYGYTF. The variable domain in full, with the rest retrieved from reference TRBV14 and TRBJ1-2, is EAGVTQFPSHSVIEKGQTVTLRCDPISGHDNLYWYRRVMGKEIKFLLHFVKESKQDESGMPNNRFLAERTGGTYSTLKVQPAELEDSGVYFCASSHWEGRPGYGYTFGSGTRLTVV.

The rearrangement joins TRBV12-3 or TRBV12-4 to TRBJ2-4; weak D call: TRBD1 (5 bases). CDR3 length: 14 residues. The ends were cut back, 4 bases at V and 0 bases at J, with 7 bases in the middle. The CDR3 DNA follows: TGTGCCAGCAGTTCAGGGTTAGCCAAAAACATTCAGTACTTC. Encoded protein: CASSSGLAKNIQYF.

The V gene is TRBV20-1, the J gene TRBJ1-2; the match to TRBD1 covers 7 bases. Germline CDR1 reads DFQATT; CDR2 reads SNEGSKA (reference sequence). The CDR3 contains 20 residues. Trimming removed 0 bases from V and 0 bases from J; junction bases left unmatched: 19. Written as DNA, the CDR3 is TGCAGTGCTAGAGATAAGGTCGTGAGACAGGGTGTTCCTACTAACTATGGCTACACCTTC. Residues: CSARDKVVRQGVPTNYGYTF.

This clonotype was counted a few times. V and J are TRBV10-3 and TRBJ2-5; TRBD2 aligns across 9 bases. CDR1 is ENHRY, CDR2 SYGVKD, per germline. V shed 3 bases and J 5 bases; nucleotides not matched to a gene: 7. The CDR3 totals 15 residues. DNA for the CDR3: TGTGCCATCAGTGATAGGCGGGAGGGCCAGGAGACCCAGTACTTC. Its translation: CAISDRREGQETQYF.

There are a few counts of this clonotype. CDR3 sequence (DNA): TGCAGTGCGGACGGGACTAGCGGAAGCTCCTACGAGCAGTACTTC. It encodes CSADGTSGSSYEQYF. This chain uses TRBV20-1 with TRBJ2-7; 11 bases line up with TRBD2. Trimming removed 6 bases from V and 0 bases from J; junction bases left unmatched: 7. The CDR3 loop spans 15 amino acids. CDR1 and CDR2 from the germline V gene are DFQATT and SNEGSKA (reference sequence).